This T cell receptor (beta chain) comes out of a study of beta chain features in type 1 diabetes. Turning to the study itself: Age, gender, cell numbers and subset yield matched between patients and controls.

All of the isolated RNA was reverse transcribed, so expressed TCRB transcripts were sequenced. Assay used: immunoSEQ multiplex PCR; TCRdb lists only in-frame clones, some missing. The data show about 370,000 clones, with around 10% seen just once and about 0.6% held by the top ten. V lost 3 bases and J 0 bases, leaving 9 bases between the germline ends. CDR3 length equals 14 residues. The germline CDR1 and CDR2 sequences are KGHSH and LQKENI. A heparinised blood draw that averaged roughly 120 mL was obtained once from each donor. Cells sorted by CD45RO/CCR7/CD25/CD127/CD95/CD27 comprised CD4+ naive, central memory, regulatory and stem cell-like memory cells. This clone has at least ten counts. Its antigen is unidentified. Study-wide results and caveats: The naive, central memory and Treg TCRB repertoires of patients appeared to be more similar to one another than those of healthy donors. Moderately but significantly shorter TCRB CDR3s were found in Type 1 diabetes patients in all four CD4+ subsets.

This clonotype was sampled from a young man with type 1 diabetes. Sequences were obtained from central memory CD4+ T cells from blood. The chain carries TRBV18 and TRBJ2-7; D gene unclear. This chain's CDR3 is CASSPNSNSYEQYF. The CDR3 DNA reads TGTGCCAGCTCACCGAACTCAAACTCCTACGAGCAGTACTTC.